This entry features one TCR beta chain sequence. Its antigen is unidentified. The sample belongs to a study of OX40 agonist ivuxolimab in advanced cancers. The study's findings and limits: The CD4+ and CD8+ T cells in the blood had expanded clonally by week 6 at 0.1 to 3.0 mg/kg.

The assay was immunoSEQ multiplex PCR, and TCRdb's table has in-frame clones only and misses some. The sample consists of about 80,000 clones, 94% of them appearing once. Exclusion applied to patients with autoimmune disease history or systemic immunosuppression. Germline assignment: CDR1 SGHRS and CDR2 YFSETQ. The CDR3 runs to 17 residues. Trimming removed 3 bases from V and 4 bases from J, with 22 bases in between. This chain joins TRBV5-1 and TRBJ2-5, with D possibly matching TRBD1 (5 bases). The TCR sequence derives from an adult with an advanced solid tumor such as melanoma, head and neck, liver or kidney cancer. Sequences were derived from CD4+ or CD8+ T cells sorted from blood, sampled in a trial of the OX40 agonist ivuxolimab. CDR3 in amino acids: CASSSPELVDRLETQYF. The CDR3 nucleotides read TGCGCCAGCAGCTCGCCGGAACTGGTAGACAGACTAGAGACCCAGTACTTC.